The clone carrying this TCR beta chain was counted a single time. Its antigen is still unknown. At one boundary the junction diverges from the germline segment, which might be a read error. Germline V CDR1 and CDR2: SEHNR, FQNEAQ (reference sequence). This CDR3 has 17 residues. This sample was included in a study of cytomegalovirus exposure and HLA in healthy donors. The PCR ran on 60 Vbeta and 13 Jbeta primers. Assay used: immunoSEQ multiplex PCR; TCRdb lists only in-frame clones, some missing. The data show almost 200,000 clones, with almost 85% seen just once and about 2.3% held by the top ten. Overall study findings and caveats: Because they were indistinguishable, some V segments, including TRBV6-2 and TRBV6-3, were excluded. Analyses of presence/absence relied on an assumption of roughly uniform sequencing depth across donors. Follow-up analysis later connected one missense variant in DCLRE1C with trimming of TCR beta V- and J-genes.

The J gene is TRBJ2-3, the V gene TRBV7-9; 7 bases are a match to TRBD2. Sequencing was done on a sample of PBMCs. The sequence derives from a woman aged 50 to 65 in good health and CMV-seronegative. In DNA form, the CDR3 reads TGTTCCAGCAGCTTAGCGGTGGCTAGCGGACCAACAGATACGCAGTATTTT. Translated, it gives CSSSLAVASGPTDTQYF.